One TCR beta chain is described in this entry. The antigen is unknown. The data derive from a study of T cell responses to AZD1222 COVID-19 vaccine. Study-level information: Analyses pooled second doses at about 4 or about 12 weeks. Study results and limitations: Spike regions recognized by vaccine-associated CD4 TCRs spanned the protein, led by 160-218 and 743-854.

There are 13 residues in the CDR3. Deletions cut 6 bases from V and 7 bases from J, with 12 bases between. CDR1 MNHEY and CDR2 SVGAGI come from the germline V gene. The assay was immunoSEQ multiplex PCR, and TCRdb's table has in-frame clones only and misses some. The sample records roughly 150,000 clones, more than 85% being singletons. V usage is TRBV6-5 and J usage is TRBJ1-4; a weak D match, TRBD1 (6 bases). The sample in question was peripheral blood, obtained on day 0 of AZD1222 vaccination. This receptor was obtained from an adult in good health. In DNA, the CDR3 is TGTGCCAGCAGACCCCGGGACACTGAAAAACTGTTTTTT. It translates to CASRPRDTEKLFF.